The 31 T cell receptor beta chains given below trace back to one sample, sequenced in a study of T cell repertoires in cytomegalovirus infection. TCRdb re-called the reads with MiXCR, one entry per CDR3 protein. The profile covers about 490,000 distinct CDR3 sequences, with 15% to 20% appearing a single time and roughly a quarter taken by the ten largest. Sequencing used CD8+ T cells from PBMCs. These receptors came from a human donor in good health (CMV status not recorded). Some clones in this sample may be carry-over from other donors' samples.

This clonotype was observed a handful of times. J is TRBJ1-1 and V is TRBV5-4; 8 nucleotides match TRBD1. Germline loops: CDR1 SGHNT, CDR2 YYREEE (reference sequence). The CDR3 is 17 residues long. Trimming removed 0 bases from V and 0 bases from J; junction bases left unmatched: 7. The CDR3 region is CASSLDTGGRMNTEAFF. DNA for the CDR3: TGTGCCAGCAGCTTGGATACAGGGGGAAGAATGAACACTGAAGCTTTCTTT.

This clonotype was recorded many times. The rearrangement links TRBV6-1 to TRBJ2-1; TRBD2 matches at 8 bases. Germline CDR1 MNHNS, CDR2 SASEGT. CDR3 length equals 15 residues. V lost 7 bases and J lost 1; bases outside the gene matches: 6. In DNA, the CDR3 is TGTGCCAGCATGGGACTAGGAGAGTCCTACAATGAGCAGTTCTTC. It is translated as CASMGLGESYNEQFF.

This clonotype was seen repeatedly, ten times or more. The chain links TRBV24-1 to TRBJ2-1; 12 nucleotides line up with TRBD2. The germline V gene has CDR1 KGHDR and CDR2 SFDVKD. The CDR3 consists of 18 residues. The V gene end was trimmed by 4 bases and the J gene end by 4 bases; junction bases not matched to a gene: 10. CDR3 coding DNA: TGTGCCACCAGTGAAACCCCTCTAGCGGGAGGGCATTACAATGAGCAGTTCTTC. Translating gives CATSETPLAGGHYNEQFF.

Turning to this clonotype: A junction end diverges from the germline sequence, so it may reflect a read error. The chain joins TRBV7-9 to TRBJ2-5; the match to TRBD2 covers 9 bases. Germline V CDR1 and CDR2: SEHNR, FQNEAQ (reference sequence). CDR3 size: 16 residues. As DNA, the CDR3 is TGTGCCAGCAGACCACAAATAGCGGGAGCAGAAGAGACCAAGTACTTC. Translated, it gives CASRPQIAGAEETKYF. Full variable domain (outside the CDR3, taken from reference TRBV7-9 and TRBJ2-5): DTGVSQNPRHKITKRGQNVTFRCDPISEHNRLYWYRQTLGQGPEFLTYFQNEAQLEKSRLLSDRFSAERPKGSFSTLEIQRTEQGDSAMYLCASRPQIAGAEETKYFGPGTRLLVL.

This clonotype was detected many times. This chain uses TRBV7-9 with TRBJ2-6; D is unresolved. CDR1 and CDR2 (germline): SEHNR, FQNEAQ (reference sequence). The germline V and J ends were trimmed by 1 base and 14 bases, with 12 bases remaining between them. This CDR3 has 13 residues. The CDR3 region is CASSLGPAYILTF. The CDR3, as DNA: TGTGCCAGCAGCTTAGGACCCGCTTATATCCTGACTTTC.

The chain recombines TRBV27 with TRBJ2-7; TRBD1 matches 9 bases. Germline-derived CDR1 and CDR2 are MNHEY and SMNVEV (reference sequence). J lost 2 bases, V lost 3 bases, and 14 bases had no gene match. CDR3 length equals 18 residues. This CDR3 reads CASSFVDQGTGNPYEQYF. The CDR3 coding sequence is TGTGCCAGCAGTTTTGTCGATCAAGGGACAGGGAACCCCTACGAGCAGTACTTC.

This clonotype came up a few times. This chain uses TRBV20-1 with TRBJ2-7; the D call may be TRBD1 or TRBD2 (6 bases each). The CDR3 has 15 amino acids. V was shortened by 2 bases and J by 0 bases, with 14 bases between the two germline ends. Germline-derived CDR1 and CDR2 are DFQATT and SNEGSKA (reference sequence). CDR3 protein: CSARWGPRGSYEQYF. The DNA for the CDR3 is TGCAGTGCTAGATGGGGGCCGCGGGGCTCCTACGAGCAGTACTTC.

In this sample, this clonotype turned up many times. The chain employs TRBV27 and TRBJ2-1; 9 bases agree with TRBD1. Germline V gene lookup returns CDR1 MNHEY and CDR2 SMNVEV (reference sequence). The CDR3 is made up of 14 amino acids. V lost 5 bases and J lost 7; bases outside the gene matches: 6. This chain's CDR3 is CASSPDRGRNEQFF. Written as DNA, the CDR3 is TGTGCCAGCAGTCCGGACAGGGGTCGGAATGAGCAGTTCTTC.

This clonotype was recorded many times. V gene TRBV7-6 combines with J gene TRBJ1-5, with 7 bases fitting TRBD1. CDR3 length equals 15 residues. Germline lookup yields CDR1 SGHVS and CDR2 FNYEAQ. Trimming cost V 5 bases and J 9 bases; bases outside gene matches: 13. CDR3 nucleotide sequence: TGTGCCAGCAGCCCAGGGGGTCTGGCCTCAGGGCCCCAGCATTTT. Translated, it gives CASSPGGLASGPQHF.

This clonotype was found many times. This chain connects TRBV12-3 or TRBV12-4 to TRBJ2-1, with TRBD1 as a possible D gene (6 bases). Trimming stripped 3 bases from V and 3 bases from J, with 9 bases between. The CDR3 is 14 residues long. The CDR3 region has the DNA TGTGCCAGCAGTTTTTCAGGGGTCTACAATGAGCAGTTCTTC. This translates into CASSFSGVYNEQFF.

This clonotype was counted between two and nine times. This chain connects TRBV11-2 to TRBJ1-6, with TRBD1 as a possible D gene (5 bases). The CDR3 length is 14 residues. The V gene's germline CDR1 is SGHAT and CDR2 FQNNGV. V was trimmed by 1 base and J by 11 bases, leaving 12 bases between them. The CDR3 spells CASSLGRGGTPLHF. In nucleotides, the CDR3 is TGTGCCAGCAGCTTAGGCCGCGGGGGGACACCCCTCCACTTT.

This clonotype was seen many times. The chain carries TRBV7-6 and TRBJ1-1; D gene uncertain. Germline CDR1 is SGHVS and CDR2 is FNYEAQ. This CDR3 region has 13 residues. V was trimmed by 5 bases and J by 7 bases, leaving 14 bases between them. CDR3 amino acids: CASSAGKTVEAFF. The CDR3 region has the DNA TGTGCCAGCAGCGCCGGAAAGACGGTTGAAGCTTTCTTT.

This clonotype was detected only a few times. The chain is built from TRBV7-9 and TRBJ2-1; TRBD2 might be the D (5 bases). The CDR3 sequence is 13 residues long. CDR1 is SEHNR and CDR2 is FQNEAQ in the germline V gene (reference sequence). V was shortened by 0 bases and J by 9 bases, with 9 bases between the two germline ends. CDR3 loop: CASSLAMEVEQFF. CDR3 DNA: TGTGCCAGCAGCTTAGCGATGGAGGTTGAGCAGTTCTTC.

In its sample, this clonotype was seen many times. The V gene is TRBV7-6, the J gene TRBJ2-5; D remains unclear. Germline CDR1 reads SGHVS; CDR2 reads FNYEAQ. The CDR3 loop spans 15 amino acids. Trimming cost V 0 bases and J 0 bases, with 8 bases left between them. The CDR3 is CASSLALENQETQYF. The CDR3 bases are TGTGCCAGCAGCTTAGCGCTGGAGAACCAAGAGACCCAGTACTTC.

The sample holds many counts of this clonotype. The V call is TRBV12-3 or TRBV12-4, the J call TRBJ1-1, with D possibly being TRBD1 (5 bases). CDR3 size: 13 residues. Trimming removed 2 bases from V and 5 bases from J, with 9 bases in between. The CDR3, as DNA: TGTGCCAGCAGTTTACTGGGGCTTACTGAAGCTTTCTTT. Amino acids: CASSLLGLTEAFF.

This clonotype was observed a few times. The chain employs TRBV6-6 and TRBJ1-5; D unresolved. Deletions cut 7 bases from V and 3 bases from J, with 1 base between. Per the germline V gene, CDR1 is MNHNY and CDR2 is SVGAGI (reference sequence). The CDR3 contains 10 residues. The CDR3 sequence: CASNNQPQHF. CDR3 nucleotide sequence: TGTGCCAGCAACAATCAGCCCCAGCATTTT.

This clonotype has only a few counts. This chain joins TRBV6-6 and TRBJ1-2; D remains unclear. Germline CDR1 reads MNHNY; CDR2 reads SVGAGI (reference sequence). The length of the CDR3 is 13 residues. The ends were cut back, 2 bases at V and 5 bases at J, with 9 bases in the middle. The CDR3 loop reads CASSYLTAYGYTF. The CDR3, as DNA: TGTGCCAGCAGTTACCTGACTGCGTATGGCTACACCTTC.

A few counts support this clonotype. The chain joins TRBV24-1 to TRBJ2-2; 10 bases are a match to TRBD1. The V gene's germline CDR1 is KGHDR and CDR2 SFDVKD. This CDR3 region has 16 residues. The V and J ends lost 6 bases and 7 bases, in that order; junction bases with no gene match: 10. CDR3 amino acids: CATSRAGQGPDGELFF. The CDR3 DNA reads as TGTGCCACCAGTAGGGCGGGACAGGGGCCGGACGGGGAGCTGTTTTTT.

The chain uses TRBV4-2 and TRBJ1-1, with a possible D match to TRBD1 (5 bases). This CDR3 comprises 15 residues. V dropped 1 base and J dropped 1 base, with 10 bases sitting between them. Germline CDR1 and CDR2: LGHNA and YNFKEQ. Written as DNA, the CDR3 is TGTGCCAGCAGCCAAGTAGGACAAAGGAACACTGAAGCTTTCTTT. This codes for CASSQVGQRNTEAFF.

This sequence joins TRBV5-8 and TRBJ1-5, with 8 bases identical to TRBD1. CDR3 length: 15 residues. The V gene's germline CDR1 is SGHTS and CDR2 YDEGEE. The V segment lost 4 bases and the J segment 7 bases; nucleotides outside the gene matches: 10. CDR3 in amino acids: CASSRPGGERQPQHF. The CDR3 region has the DNA TGTGCCAGCAGCCGCCCAGGGGGCGAGAGACAGCCCCAGCATTTT.

The chain has TRBV19 and TRBJ2-2, with 10 bases matching TRBD2. Losses at the gene ends were 10 bases for V and 5 bases for J; bases not matched to a gene: 16. Germline assignment: CDR1 LNHDA and CDR2 SQIVND (reference sequence). The CDR3 has 17 residues. The CDR3 is CATSRSGRGGRTGELFF. The CDR3 DNA reads TGTGCCACCTCAAGAAGCGGGAGGGGAGGGAGGACCGGGGAGCTGTTTTTT.

Comments on this clonotype: A read error is possible here, since a much larger clone lies one base away. This sequence joins TRBV29-1 and TRBJ1-1, with 8 bases identical to TRBD1. CDR1 and CDR2 from the germline V gene are SQVTM and ANQGSEA. Germline trimming cut 2 bases from V and 5 bases from J; bases unmatched to any gene: 7. The CDR3 runs 14 residues. The CDR3 is CSVEPPYRGTEAFF. DNA of the CDR3: TGCAGCGTTGAACCCCCCTACAGGGGGACTGAAGCTTTCTTT.

This clonotype has ten or more counts. This chain joins TRBV6-2 or TRBV6-3 and TRBJ2-3, with TRBD1 as a possible D gene (6 bases). The ends were cut back, 4 bases at V and 2 bases at J, with 10 bases in the middle. The CDR3 totals 14 residues. CDR1 is MNHEY, CDR2 SVGEGT, per germline. CDR3 in amino acids: CASSSDRITDTQYF. As DNA, the CDR3 is TGTGCCAGCAGTTCCGACAGGATCACAGATACGCAGTATTTT.

This clonotype was recorded at least ten times. The chain recombines TRBV7-9 with TRBJ1-6; the D gene is possibly TRBD1 (5 bases). V lost 3 bases to trimming and J lost 7 bases, with 16 bases between them. The CDR3 has 16 residues. CDR1 is SEHNR and CDR2 is FQNEAQ in the germline V gene (reference sequence). The chain's CDR3 is CASSFSSQGNNSPLHF. The CDR3 DNA reads as TGTGCCAGCAGCTTTTCCTCTCAGGGTAACAATTCACCCCTCCACTTT.

With regard to this clonotype: This may arise from a read error, as a much more abundant clone is one base away. V is TRBV27 and J is TRBJ2-7; weak D call: TRBD2 (6 bases). This CDR3 contains 13 residues. Germline CDR1 MNHEY, CDR2 SMNVEV (reference sequence). The V gene lost 7 bases and the J gene lost 7 bases, with 17 bases spanning the gap. The CDR3 nucleotides are TGTGCCAGCAATCCCCGCGGGGAATTTGAGCAGTACTTC. This encodes CASNPRGEFEQYF.

This clonotype has ten or more counts. The chain couples TRBV28 to TRBJ2-1, with TRBD1 identical over 12 bases. J was trimmed by 5 bases and V by 1 base; bases with no gene match: 3. The CDR3 length is 16 residues. CDR1 MDHEN and CDR2 SYDVKM come from the germline V gene. CDR3 loop: CASSLSGDRGHNEQFF. Written as DNA, the CDR3 is TGTGCCAGCAGTTTATCAGGGGACAGGGGGCACAATGAGCAGTTCTTC.

V usage is TRBV6-1 and J usage is TRBJ1-5, with D uncertain. Germline V lookup: CDR1 MNHNS, CDR2 SASEGT. The CDR3 loop spans 16 amino acids. V was cut by 2 bases and J by 0 bases, with 11 bases left in between. CDR3 sequence: CASSERTVYSNQPQHF. CDR3 nucleotides: TGTGCCAGCAGTGAACGTACAGTTTATAGCAATCAGCCCCAGCATTTT.

The table lists this clonotype with many counts. The chain links TRBV19 to TRBJ1-5, with 8 nucleotides matching TRBD1. Germline V lookup: CDR1 LNHDA, CDR2 SQIVND (reference sequence). After removal of 7 bases from V and 4 bases from J, the junction contained 12 bases not matched to a gene. The CDR3 spans 16 residues. Here the CDR3 reads CASNGPGGVSNQPQHF. CDR3 nucleotide sequence: TGTGCCAGTAACGGGCCAGGGGGCGTAAGTAATCAGCCCCAGCATTTT.

This clonotype was recorded many times. This chain links TRBV11-2 with TRBJ2-7; D might be TRBD2 (6 bases). The V and J ends lost 1 base and 3 bases respectively, with 13 bases between them. CDR1 is SGHAT, CDR2 FQNNGV, per germline. CDR3 length equals 15 residues. CDR3: CASSLVGTGNYEQYF. Here the CDR3 DNA reads TGTGCCAGCAGCTTAGTGGGGACTGGCAACTACGAGCAGTACTTC.

The gene calls are TRBV25-1 and TRBJ2-3; D might be TRBD1 (6 bases). The germline V and J ends were trimmed by 0 bases and 14 bases, with 15 bases remaining between them. The germline CDR1 and CDR2 sequences are MGHDK and SYGVNS. This CDR3 is built from 13 residues. CDR3: CASSEYQGSTLYF. In nucleotides, the CDR3 is TGTGCCAGCAGTGAATACCAGGGGTCGACACTGTATTTT.

The chain is built from TRBV20-1 and TRBJ2-7; 14 nucleotides align to TRBD2. J lost 9 bases, V lost 6 bases, and 13 bases had no gene match. This CDR3 region has 15 residues. Germline V gene data show CDR1 as DFQATT and CDR2 as SNEGSKA (reference sequence). The CDR3 DNA is TGCAGTGCATCAGCTTCTGGACTAGCGGGGGGTGTGCAGTACTTC. Its protein product is CSASASGLAGGVQYF.